The 28 T cell receptor beta chains below all came from one sample that was sequenced in a study of vaccination and CD4 T cells after COVID-19. This sample's treatment: roughly 10-day PBMC culture with coronavirus spike peptide pools or control peptides (ViraFEST assay). With the Oncomine TCR Beta short-read assay, DNA from cultured CD4+ T cells was sequenced. TCRdb passed the PCR reads through MiXCR, listing each CDR3 protein once. Of over 15,000 distinct CDR3 sequences in the sample, 72% were seen once. These TCRs are of unknown antigen specificity. Sequencing was carried out using CD4+ T cells from blood, cultured in vitro. These receptors originate from a human donor who had recovered from COVID-19.

The rearrangement joins TRBV20-1 to TRBJ2-2, with unresolved D. Between the trimmed V and J ends, which lost 6 bases and 4 bases, there was a span of 15 bases. The CDR3 loop spans 14 amino acids. Germline loops: CDR1 DFQATT, CDR2 SNEGSKA (reference sequence). The CDR3: CSANRGRFTGELFF. Here the CDR3 DNA reads TGCAGTGCAAACAGAGGCCGGTTCACCGGGGAGCTGTTTTTT.

The genes are TRBV27 and TRBJ1-2, with a weak D call TRBD1 (5 bases). V lost 9 bases, J lost 7 bases, and 18 bases lay in between. The germline V gene encodes CDR1 MNHEY and CDR2 SMNVEV (reference sequence). CDR3 length: 13 amino acids. The CDR3 loop reads CASKTPGRGGYTF. Written as DNA, the CDR3 is TGTGCCAGTAAAACCCCAGGAAGGGGTGGCTACACCTTC.

V usage is TRBV11-1 and J usage is TRBJ2-7; D gene unclear. Germline-derived CDR1 and CDR2 are SGHAT and FQDESV (reference sequence). This CDR3 spans 14 amino acids. V shed 2 bases and J shed 0 bases, with 8 bases lying between them. The CDR3 loop reads CASSLTRSSYEQYF. Written as DNA, the CDR3 is TGTGCCAGCAGCTTAACTCGTTCCTCCTACGAGCAGTACTTC.

This chain connects TRBV7-9 to TRBJ2-7, with TRBD1 as a possible D gene (5 bases). Germline V gives CDR1 SEHNR, CDR2 FQNEAQ (reference sequence). V shed 3 bases and J shed 5 bases, with 14 bases lying between them. There are 14 residues in the CDR3. CDR3 sequence reads: CASSFDQGRHEQYF. DNA for the CDR3: TGTGCCAGCAGCTTTGATCAGGGTCGGCACGAGCAGTACTTC.

In DNA form, the CDR3 reads TGTGCCACTGGGACTAGCGGGATAGCCAAAAACATTCAGTACTTC. This gives the protein CATGTSGIAKNIQYF. J is TRBJ2-4 and V is TRBV19, with 13 bases lining up with TRBD2. Losses at the gene ends were 10 bases for V and 0 bases for J; bases not matched to a gene: 3. This CDR3 spans 15 amino acids. Looked up from germline, CDR1 is LNHDA and CDR2 is SQIVND (reference sequence).

The genes are TRBV5-6 and TRBJ1-2; weak D call: TRBD1 (5 bases). V lost 0 bases and J lost 7, with 16 bases in between. The CDR3 is 15 amino acids. CDR1 and CDR2 from the germline V gene are SGHDT and YYEEEE. The CDR3, as DNA: TGTGCCAGCAGCTTGGCCGGCGGGGCCCGTCCTGGCTACACCTTC. It codes for CASSLAGGARPGYTF.

The chain uses TRBV6-1 and TRBJ1-1; TRBD1 might be the D (6 bases). The germline V gene has CDR1 MNHNS and CDR2 SASEGT. Deletions cut 6 bases from V and 10 bases from J, with 15 bases between. The CDR3 has 12 amino acids. The CDR3 DNA is TGTGCCAGCAGACCCAATGGGGGGGCAGCTTTCTTT. It is translated as CASRPNGGAAFF.

V and J are TRBV20-1 and TRBJ2-5, with D perhaps TRBD1 or TRBD2 (5 bases each). The V gene lost 6 bases and the J gene lost 5 bases, with 19 bases spanning the gap. CDR3 length: 14 residues. Germline V gene sequence: CDR1 DFQATT, CDR2 SNEGSKA (reference sequence). This CDR3 reads CSARTVRERETQYF. The CDR3 DNA reads TGCAGTGCACGGACCGTCAGGGAGAGGGAGACCCAGTACTTC.

The chain uses TRBV28 and TRBJ2-7, with no clear D. The ends were cut back, 2 bases at V and 3 bases at J, with 14 bases in the middle. There are 15 residues in the CDR3. Germline V gives CDR1 MDHEN, CDR2 SYDVKM. CDR3 DNA sequence: TGTGCCAGCAGTTTAGAGGAAGAAGTCCGCTACGAGCAGTACTTC. As protein: CASSLEEEVRYEQYF.

This chain uses TRBV7-2 with TRBJ2-7; the match to TRBD1 covers 9 bases. V was pared by 5 bases and J by 3 bases, with 5 bases of the junction left unmatched. The germline V gene encodes CDR1 SGHTA and CDR2 FQGNSA. The CDR3 covers 14 residues. This chain's CDR3 is CASSATGGNYEQYF. The CDR3 DNA is TGTGCCAGCAGCGCGACAGGGGGGAACTACGAGCAGTACTTC.

The rearrangement uses TRBV27 and TRBJ1-2; D uncertain. The ends were cut back, 2 bases at V and 2 bases at J, with 9 bases in the middle. CDR3 length equals 14 residues. Germline CDR1 is MNHEY and CDR2 is SMNVEV (reference sequence). The CDR3 spells CASSLNWKNYGYTF. In DNA form, the CDR3 reads TGTGCCAGCAGTTTAAACTGGAAAAACTATGGCTACACCTTC.

The chain has TRBV7-2 and TRBJ2-2, with 7 bases lining up with TRBD2. The CDR3 consists of 15 residues. Germline-derived CDR1 and CDR2 are SGHTA and FQGNSA. The V and J ends lost 2 bases and 6 bases, in that order; junction bases with no gene match: 6. CDR3 sequence reads: CASSLIGAGAGELFF. CDR3 nucleotide sequence: TGTGCCAGCAGCTTAATCGGGGCGGGGGCCGGGGAGCTGTTTTTT.

The chain links TRBV20-1 to TRBJ2-1; a possible D gene is TRBD2 (5 bases). The length of the CDR3 is 11 residues. V lost 3 bases and J lost 12, with 12 bases in between. Germline V gene sequence: CDR1 DFQATT, CDR2 SNEGSKA (reference sequence). The CDR3 nucleotides read TGCAGTGCTAGCTTTACTAGTTCGCAGTTCTTC. Its protein product is CSASFTSSQFF.

The V and J genes are TRBV27 and TRBJ1-2, with TRBD1 as a possible D gene (5 bases). V was shortened by 1 base and J by 5 bases, with 8 bases between the two germline ends. The CDR3 contains 13 residues. Germline assignment: CDR1 MNHEY and CDR2 SMNVEV (reference sequence). The CDR3, as DNA: TGTGCCAGCAGTTTATTCGGGGGTTATGGCTACACCTTC. It encodes CASSLFGGYGYTF.

This sequence joins TRBV10-1 and TRBJ2-6, with TRBD2 matching over 8 bases. Germline loops: CDR1 WNHNN, CDR2 SYGVQD (reference sequence). This CDR3 contains 18 residues. The V segment lost 8 bases and the J segment 0 bases; nucleotides outside the gene matches: 12. The CDR3 region is CASHGGENSSSGANVLTF. The CDR3 DNA reads TGCGCCAGCCACGGGGGGGAAAACTCCTCCTCTGGGGCCAACGTCCTGACTTTC.

V and J are TRBV28 and TRBJ2-7; TRBD2 aligns across 8 bases. The CDR3 is made up of 15 amino acids. CDR1 and CDR2 (germline): MDHEN, SYDVKM. Trimming removed 5 bases from V and 6 bases from J; junction bases left unmatched: 12. The CDR3 here is CASSPGPAGGGEQYF. CDR3 in DNA: TGTGCCAGCAGTCCTGGGCCCGCGGGAGGAGGCGAGCAGTACTTC.

The V gene is TRBV2, the J gene TRBJ2-2, with D uncertain. CDR1 and CDR2 (germline): SNHLY, FYNNEI. Trimming cost V 7 bases and J 4 bases, with 10 bases left between them. This CDR3 has 13 residues. CDR3 amino acids: CASNRAATGELFF. The CDR3 nucleotides are TGTGCCAGCAATCGGGCCGCCACCGGGGAGCTGTTTTTT.

This clonotype was detected a few times. The chain is built from TRBV20-1 and TRBJ1-1; 7 nucleotides line up with TRBD1. Germline V gene sequence: CDR1 DFQATT, CDR2 SNEGSKA (reference sequence). This CDR3 contains 15 residues. Losses at the gene ends were 3 bases for V and 5 bases for J; bases not matched to a gene: 12. CDR3 nucleotides: TGCAGTGCTAGGCTGGGGCAGGGGGTTTGGACTGAAGCTTTCTTT. It is translated as CSARLGQGVWTEAFF.

This chain uses TRBV20-1 with TRBJ1-1; possible D gene TRBD1, 5 bases. Germline V gene sequence: CDR1 DFQATT, CDR2 SNEGSKA (reference sequence). This CDR3 has 18 amino acids. V lost 3 bases and J 1 base, leaving 24 bases between the germline ends. The CDR3 here is CSASYPTGLGPSNTEAFF. CDR3 in DNA: TGCAGTGCTAGTTACCCCACAGGCCTTGGGCCGTCGAACACTGAAGCTTTCTTT.

This clonotype was recorded only once. The rearrangement joins TRBV7-6 to TRBJ1-2; TRBD1 might be the D (6 bases). There are 16 residues in the CDR3. Between the trimmed V and J ends, which lost 1 base and 0 bases, there was a span of 12 bases. Germline CDR1 and CDR2: SGHVS and FNYEAQ. CDR3 protein: CASSLVRDTTNYGYTF. In DNA, the CDR3 is TGTGCCAGCAGCTTAGTTCGGGACACGACTAACTATGGCTACACCTTC.

The chain recombines TRBV19 with TRBJ2-5; 16 nucleotides line up with TRBD2. CDR1 is LNHDA, CDR2 SQIVND, per germline (reference sequence). Trimming cost V 10 bases and J 4 bases; bases outside gene matches: 12. The CDR3 consists of 17 residues. CDR3 bases: TGTGCCAATGGGACTAGCGGGAGGGCCGGCCGCTCAGAGACCCAGTACTTC. It codes for CANGTSGRAGRSETQYF.

This clonotype came up once. This chain joins TRBV2 and TRBJ1-5; TRBD1 might be the D (6 bases). This CDR3 has 15 residues. In germline, CDR1 is SNHLY, CDR2 FYNNEI. V was clipped by 6 bases and J by 4 bases, with 16 bases between them. In nucleotides, the CDR3 is TGTGCCAGCAGCGATACAGGGCTGGGGAATCAGCCCCAGCATTTT. It specifies CASSDTGLGNQPQHF.

The gene calls are TRBV5-6 and TRBJ2-1; 7 nucleotides align to TRBD1. V trimming: 2 bases; J trimming: 2 bases; junction bases outside the gene matches: 7. Germline V CDR1 and CDR2: SGHDT, YYEEEE. The CDR3 is 16 amino acids. The CDR3 nucleotides are TGTGCCAGCAGCTTCCGAGACAGGGTGACCTACAATGAGCAGTTCTTC. This sequence encodes CASSFRDRVTYNEQFF.

This clonotype showed up just a few times. The rearrangement links TRBV15 to TRBJ2-3; 8 nucleotides agree with TRBD2. The V gene end was trimmed by 4 bases and the J gene end by 3 bases; junction bases not matched to a gene: 3. Per germline, CDR1 LNHNV and CDR2 YYDKDF (reference sequence). The CDR3 totals 14 residues. CDR3: CATSISGGTDTQYF. DNA of the CDR3: TGTGCCACCAGCATTTCGGGGGGGACAGATACGCAGTATTTT.

The J gene is TRBJ2-3, the V gene TRBV15, with a weak D call TRBD2 (6 bases). Germline assignment: CDR1 LNHNV and CDR2 YYDKDF (reference sequence). Trimming cost V 5 bases and J 3 bases, with 15 bases left between them. There are 15 residues in the CDR3. The CDR3 region is CATSYAGFSTDTQYF. CDR3 nucleotides: TGTGCCACCAGCTACGCGGGGTTCTCAACAGATACGCAGTATTTT.

V is TRBV20-1 and J is TRBJ1-6; 12 nucleotides line up with TRBD1. From germline, CDR1 is DFQATT and CDR2 SNEGSKA (reference sequence). Trimming cost V 6 bases and J 7 bases; bases outside gene matches: 7. The CDR3 totals 15 residues. The CDR3 nucleotides read TGCAGTGCCGGGGACAGGGGGCGCCCCAATTCACCCCTCCACTTT. This gives the protein CSAGDRGRPNSPLHF.

The chain joins TRBV27 to TRBJ2-5, with 7 bases aligning to TRBD2. The CDR3 runs to 13 residues. The ends lost 2 bases at V and 7 bases at J; junction bases unmatched: 4. Germline CDR1 is MNHEY and CDR2 is SMNVEV (reference sequence). This CDR3 is CASSLAGALTQYF. The CDR3 coding sequence is TGTGCCAGCAGTTTAGCGGGAGCCCTGACCCAGTACTTC.

The genes are TRBV20-1 and TRBJ2-7, with D possibly TRBD1 on 6 matching bases. The CDR3 is 15 residues long. Trimming cost V 0 bases and J 2 bases, with 14 bases left between them. Per germline, CDR1 DFQATT and CDR2 SNEGSKA (reference sequence). DNA of the CDR3: TGCAGTGCTAGAGATGACAGGCAGCTAACCTACGAGCAGTACTTC. This translates into CSARDDRQLTYEQYF.